This T cell receptor beta chain appears in the sequencing data of a study of shared clonotypes between healthy human individuals. Study background: Sampling drew on donors who were a couple of women and a few men aged 18 to 49.

Whole-study findings and limits: Represented genetic and exposure-history diversity was restricted by having few donors.

Terminally differentiated effector memory CD45RA+ cells were excluded by CCR7 positive selection of CD45RO-negative cells. Healthy adults negative for HIV, lacking recent acute infections or vaccinations, served as donors. For this clone: Its antigen is not known.

The repertoire was sequenced with immunoSEQ multiplex PCR; TCRdb's copy has only in-frame clones and lacks some. Of about 2 million clones in the sample, roughly 95% were seen once. Germline CDR1 reads SGHRS; CDR2 reads YFSETQ. V shed 0 bases and J shed 0 bases, with 13 bases lying between them. This CDR3 region has 17 residues. The chain is built from TRBV5-1 and TRBJ2-1; D assignment may be TRBD1 or TRBD2 (5 bases each). The origin of this receptor is a man between 18 and 29 years old in good health. Sequenced sample: naive CD8+ T cells sorted from blood. The chain's CDR3 is CASSLDPGPYSYNEQFF. In DNA form, the CDR3 reads TGCGCCAGCAGCTTGGATCCGGGACCTTACTCCTACAATGAGCAGTTCTTC. The entire variable domain, with the rest obtained from reference TRBV5-1 and TRBJ2-1, is as follows: KAGVTQTPRYLIKTRGQQVTLSCSPISGHRSVSWYQQTPGQGLQFLFEYFSETQRNKGNFPGRFSGRQFSNSRSEMNVSTLELGDSALYLCASSLDPGPYSYNEQFFGPGTRLTVL.